This T cell receptor beta chain was sequenced during a study of response to subunit inactivated influenza vaccine. The CDR3 sequence is 14 residues long. V was pared by 4 bases and J by 0 bases, with 10 bases between. Germline lookup yields CDR1 SGHRS and CDR2 YFSETQ. TCRdb re-analysed the RT-PCR reads in MiXCR, keeping a single row per CDR3 protein. Here the sample spans 650,000 to 800,000 distinct CDR3 sequences, roughly 13% being singletons. Source: PBMCs from blood, taken 14 to 15 days before vaccination. This receptor was taken from a man aged 50-60 years who received an inactivated influenza vaccine. The chain has TRBV5-1 and TRBJ1-1; D may be TRBD1 (5 bases). The CDR3 is CASSPWGLNTEAFF. The CDR3 DNA is TGCGCCAGCAGCCCTTGGGGCTTGAACACTGAAGCTTTCTTT. Supplemented by reference TRBV5-1 and TRBJ1-1, the full variable domain reads KAGVTQTPRYLIKTRGQQVTLSCSPISGHRSVSWYQQTPGQGLQFLFEYFSETQRNKGNFPGRFSGRQFSNSRSEMNVSTLELGDSALYLCASSPWGLNTEAFFGQGTRLTVV.